What follows are 14 T cell receptor beta chains derived from one specimen sequenced in a study of blood T cell repertoires in COVID-19. Sequenced by immunoSEQ multiplex PCR; TCRdb stores in-frame clones only, minus some. The data show approximately 260,000 clones, with over 70% seen just once and around 9.2% held by the top ten. The specimen was peripheral blood. The receptor set was obtained from a human donor in a cohort sampled during active COVID-19.

This sequence joins TRBV19 and TRBJ2-3; 9 nucleotides match TRBD2. Germline-derived CDR1 and CDR2 are LNHDA and SQIVND (reference sequence). V gave up 7 bases and J gave up 1 base; unmatched junction bases: 6. There are 15 residues in the CDR3. The CDR3 loop is CASKGLATGTDTQYF. CDR3 coding DNA: TGTGCCAGTAAGGGACTAGCTACGGGCACAGATACGCAGTATTTT.

The chain recombines TRBV15 with TRBJ2-1; tentative D call: TRBD2 (6 bases). The CDR3 loop spans 17 amino acids. CDR1 and CDR2 from the germline V gene are LNHNV and YYDKDF (reference sequence). Trimming stripped 3 bases from V and 7 bases from J, with 22 bases between. This CDR3 is CATSSPRDSRVHNEQFF. The CDR3 DNA is TGTGCCACCAGCAGCCCCCGGGACTCTAGGGTCCATAATGAGCAGTTCTTC.

V is TRBV5-1 and J is TRBJ2-4, with TRBD2 matching 11 bases. Germline loops: CDR1 SGHRS, CDR2 YFSETQ. V was pared by 4 bases and J by 6 bases, with 6 bases of the junction left unmatched. The CDR3 is 15 residues long. The CDR3: CASSIGTSGGNIQYF. The CDR3 DNA reads TGCGCCAGCAGCATAGGGACTAGCGGTGGAAACATTCAGTACTTC.

This clone has ten or more counts. The V and J genes are TRBV4-2 and TRBJ2-7; D perhaps matches TRBD2 (5 bases). Deletions cut 3 bases from V and 3 bases from J, with 12 bases between. The germline V gene encodes CDR1 LGHNA and CDR2 YNFKEQ. The CDR3 consists of 14 residues. The CDR3: CASSQFLDYYEQYF. In DNA form, the CDR3 reads TGTGCCAGCAGCCAGTTCCTTGACTACTACGAGCAGTACTTC.

This chain joins TRBV29-1 and TRBJ2-5; weak D call: TRBD2 (5 bases). The CDR3 runs 14 residues. Trimming shortened V by 0 bases and J by 5 bases, and 13 bases separated the two germline ends. Germline V gene lookup returns CDR1 SQVTM and CDR2 ANQGSEA. The CDR3 loop is CSVEDPASPETQYF. DNA for the CDR3: TGCAGCGTTGAAGATCCGGCTAGCCCGGAGACCCAGTACTTC. Drawing the rest from reference TRBV29-1 and TRBJ2-5, the complete variable domain is SAVISQKPSRDICQRGTSLTIQCQVDSQVTMMFWYRQQPGQSLTLIATANQGSEATYESGFVIDKFPISRPNLTFSTLTVSNMSPEDSSIYLCSVEDPASPETQYFGPGTRLLVL.

The gene calls are TRBV12-3 or TRBV12-4 and TRBJ2-2; D may be TRBD2 (6 bases). Trimming took off 6 bases at V and 6 bases at J, with 8 bases between the two ends. There are 12 residues in the CDR3. CDR3 DNA: TGTGCCAGCAGCACTAGCCCCGGGGAGCTGTTTTTT. It encodes CASSTSPGELFF.

This rearrangement joins TRBV4-3 to TRBJ2-1; 9 bases fit TRBD2. Germline V lookup: CDR1 LGHNA, CDR2 YSLEER. This CDR3 comprises 15 residues. The junction had 6 bases not matched to a gene; V was cut back by 0 bases and J by 9 bases. The CDR3 is CASSQERLAGLEQFF. In DNA form, the CDR3 reads TGCGCCAGCAGCCAAGAACGGCTAGCGGGGCTTGAGCAGTTCTTC.

The chain carries TRBV21-1 and TRBJ2-7; the table assigns TRBD2, which was not confirmed against the DNA. TRBV21-1 represents a pseudogene. The CDR3 covers 14 residues. The CDR3 sequence: CASSKGRRGGEQYF. The DNA of the CDR3 is TGTGCCAGCAGCAAAGGTCGGAGGGGCGGCGAGCAGTACTTC.

The V gene is TRBV29-1, the J gene TRBJ2-6, with D possibly being TRBD1 (6 bases). This CDR3 contains 16 residues. V lost 6 bases and J lost 0, with 15 bases in between. Germline assignment: CDR1 SQVTM and CDR2 ANQGSEA. The CDR3 DNA is TGCAGCGTAGCCGACAGGCAGGGCTCTGGGGCCAACGTCCTGACTTTC. This translates into CSVADRQGSGANVLTF.

V is TRBV3-1 (or the pseudogene TRBV3-2) and J is TRBJ2-3, with 7 bases identical to TRBD2. V lost 5 bases, J lost 3 bases, and 8 bases stayed unmatched. The germline gives CDR1 LGHDT, CDR2 YNNKEL (reference sequence). This CDR3 has 15 amino acids. The CDR3 spells CASSKVGGGTDTQYF. In DNA form, the CDR3 reads TGTGCCAGCAGCAAAGTGGGGGGGGGAACAGATACGCAGTATTTT.

J is TRBJ2-7 and V is TRBV12-5; D gene ambiguous. V lost 4 bases and J 4 bases, leaving 14 bases between the germline ends. In germline, CDR1 is LGHNT, CDR2 FRNRAP. The CDR3 extends over 14 amino acids. The CDR3 DNA is TGTGCTAGTGGTTCCTTTCTTTTTCTTTACGAGCAGTACTTC. This codes for CASGSFLFLYEQYF.

This sequence joins TRBV28 and TRBJ1-2; 8 bases are shared with TRBD1. V trimming: 6 bases; J trimming: 5 bases; junction bases outside the gene matches: 17. Germline CDR1 MDHEN, CDR2 SYDVKM. The CDR3 contains 17 residues. CDR3 sequence reads: CASSHQSTGVRFYGYTF. The CDR3 region has the DNA TGTGCCAGCAGCCACCAGTCGACAGGGGTCCGGTTTTATGGCTACACCTTC.

The chain uses TRBV11-3 and TRBJ2-3; TRBD2 might be the D (6 bases). This CDR3 region has 17 residues. CDR1 SGHNT and CDR2 YENEEA come from the germline V gene. The V gene lost 4 bases and the J gene lost 3 bases, with 20 bases spanning the gap. CDR3 in amino acids: CASSSRGVRRITDTQYF. The CDR3 DNA follows: TGTGCCAGCAGCTCCCGCGGGGTTCGCAGGATTACAGATACGCAGTATTTT.

V and J are TRBV2 and TRBJ2-3; 12 bases line up with TRBD2. Germline lookup yields CDR1 SNHLY and CDR2 FYNNEI. This CDR3 has 18 amino acids. Losses at the gene ends were 1 base for V and 7 bases for J; bases not matched to a gene: 12. The CDR3 reads CASSEDWLAGGQANTQYF. In nucleotides, the CDR3 is TGTGCCAGCAGTGAAGATTGGCTAGCGGGGGGGCAGGCGAATACGCAGTATTTT.